Below, one T cell receptor beta chain is given with its context. What it binds is not known. It was with 60 Vbeta and 13 Jbeta primers that the PCR ran. Profiling relied on immunoSEQ multiplex PCR, and the TCRdb table lists in-frame clones only, not all of them. The table shows around 150,000 clones, with roughly 85% occurring only once. This CDR3 spans 13 amino acids. Trimming removed 5 bases at V and 7 bases at J, with 14 bases between. Per germline, CDR1 LNHDA and CDR2 SQIVND (reference sequence). These data come from a study of cytomegalovirus exposure and HLA in healthy donors. Overall study findings and caveats: An analysis was carried out later, and it reportedly showed fewer N-insertions in an Asian-associated ancestry cluster than the approximately 700-donor mean. Most TCR beta V segments were productive about 90% or about 30% of the time in an earlier analysis.

The rearrangement uses TRBV19 and TRBJ1-1; TRBD1 is a possible D gene (5 bases). What was sequenced was PBMCs. The sequence was collected from a man aged 40-55 years in good health and CMV-seronegative. In nucleotides, the CDR3 is TGTGCCAGTAGTTTCCAGGGCAAAGTTGAAGCTTTCTTT. Protein: CASSFQGKVEAFF. Drawing the rest from reference TRBV19 and TRBJ1-1, the complete variable domain is DGGITQSPKYLFRKEGQNVTLSCEQNLNHDAMYWYRQDPGQGLRLIYYSQIVNDFQKGDIAEGYSVSREKKESFPLTVTSAQKNPTAFYLCASSFQGKVEAFFGQGTRLTVV.